The rows below give T cell receptor beta chains drawn from one sample of a study of blood T cells in healthy people across ages. Using its own MiXCR run on the 5' RACE reads, TCRdb lists one record per CDR3 protein. The sample includes 1.5 million to 2 million distinct CDR3 sequences, roughly 32% of them seen just once. Sequencing was carried out using blood. These receptors were collected from a woman aged 25 to 39 in good health. The conserved cysteine and the conserved F or W are not part of the CDR3 here. The D gene is left open where the match is weak.

D,V,J,CDR3
TRBD2,TRBV29-1,TRBJ2-1,SVEEVGRALAGVGNEQF
-,TRBV15,TRBJ1-1,ATNEGSDTEAF
TRBD2,TRBV6-1,TRBJ2-6,ASSPFGRAGKLSGANVLT
-,TRBV7-2,TRBJ2-7,ASSSSYRAPYEQY
-,TRBV30,TRBJ2-7,AWSPYYFAYEQY
-,TRBV12-3/TRBV12-4,TRBJ1-2,ASSPGTHGGYT
-,TRBV12-3/TRBV12-4,TRBJ1-4,ASSLSTTNEKLF
TRBD1,TRBV5-1,TRBJ2-1,ASSSVGQVNSEQF
-,TRBV7-2,TRBJ2-3,ASSFRRVGPDTQY
-,TRBV4-1,TRBJ2-7,ASSTDPGTSREQY
TRBD1,TRBV28,TRBJ2-7,ASSRPRTYRGRYEQY
TRBD1,TRBV20-1,TRBJ2-3,SARQRYRGLPLPHTDTQY
-,TRBV20-1,TRBJ1-5,SARDWVLNQPQH
TRBD2,TRBV9,-,ASSVRGLDYEQY
-,TRBV28,TRBJ2-1,ASSFGGNYNEQF
-,TRBV28,TRBJ2-1,ASSLKSDQF
-,TRBV5-1,TRBJ2-5,ASWGVLGETQY
-,TRBV20-1,TRBJ1-2,SARDPGGPNYGYT
-,TRBV5-1,TRBJ1-4,ASSLFGREGEKLF
-,TRBV7-9,TRBJ2-7,ASSLGGDPAYEQY
-,TRBV7-9,TRBJ2-3,ASSPQLGTQY
-,TRBV7-8,TRBJ1-6,ASSLGSSRGSPLH
-,TRBV4-1,TRBJ1-1,ASSQESSVTGRSEAF
TRBD1,TRBV19,TRBJ2-5,ASSPRGQRILETQY
TRBD2,TRBV7-3,TRBJ2-3,ASSSGLAGGKADTQY
-,TRBV10-2,TRBJ1-4,ASRGLSNEKLF
-,TRBV5-5,TRBJ2-2,ASSLGPGHGATGELF
TRBD2,TRBV25-1,TRBJ2-1,ASSEAILAGVHNEQF
-,TRBV3-1,TRBJ1-2,ASSQTPSGGLGYT
TRBD1,TRBV6-1,TRBJ1-2,ASSDRDRGRYGYT
-,TRBV30,TRBJ1-2,AWKAGFIYGYT
-,TRBV5-6,TRBJ1-2,ASSFGGSGGYT
TRBD2,TRBV7-9,TRBJ2-7,ASSFKGGINEQY
-,TRBV5-5,TRBJ2-7,ASIFGAGPGEQY
TRBD2,TRBV5-1,-,ASREGLAGTYEQY
TRBD2,TRBV7-3,TRBJ2-1,ASSLRGLAGGTSYNEQF
-,TRBV20-1,TRBJ2-7,SALPLDPTLYEQY
-,TRBV5-1,TRBJ2-5,ASMDEAGTETQY
TRBD2,TRBV3-1,TRBJ2-5,ASSRPGGETQY
-,TRBV6-2/TRBV6-3,TRBJ2-7,ASGPNSYEQY
-,TRBV7-6,TRBJ2-5,ASSSYQETRY
TRBD2,TRBV9,TRBJ2-1,ASSPGGVRNEQF
-,TRBV20-1,TRBJ2-4,SARQYPDTKNIQY
-,TRBV11-2,TRBJ2-7,AGSLGGNEQY
-,TRBV28,TRBJ2-7,ASSLRTPYERY
-,TRBV27,TRBJ2-3,ASSFSSPDSYTQY
-,TRBV4-1,TRBJ2-7,ASSQDFGAIKFYEQY
-,TRBV20-1,TRBJ1-1,SARAGDVWTEAF
-,TRBV27,TRBJ1-5,ASRRDVGNQPQH
-,TRBV18,TRBJ2-5,ASSPVGVGETQY